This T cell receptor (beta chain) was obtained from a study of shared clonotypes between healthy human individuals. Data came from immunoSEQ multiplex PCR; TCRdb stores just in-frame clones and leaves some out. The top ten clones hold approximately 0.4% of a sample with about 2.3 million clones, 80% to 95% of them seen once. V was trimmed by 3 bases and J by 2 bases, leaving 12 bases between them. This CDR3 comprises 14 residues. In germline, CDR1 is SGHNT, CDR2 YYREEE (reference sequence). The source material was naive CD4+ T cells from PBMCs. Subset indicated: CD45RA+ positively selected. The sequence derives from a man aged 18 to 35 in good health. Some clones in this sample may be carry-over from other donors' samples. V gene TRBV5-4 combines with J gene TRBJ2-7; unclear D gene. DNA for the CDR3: TGTGCCAGCAGCTCGCAGCAGACCCCCTACGAGCAGTACTTC. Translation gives CASSSQQTPYEQYF.